This T cell receptor (beta chain) was recorded in a study of T cell responses to AZD1222 COVID-19 vaccine. The study, taken as a whole, reports: It should be noted that donors were predominantly white British and more often female, and clonal diversity was possibly underestimated. The number of AZD1222 recipients seropositive at baseline was only six. The CD4 TCRs associated with vaccination extended across spike and predominated at 160-218 and 743-854.

Comments on this clone: Its cognate antigen is unknown. The germline gene is not matched at one end of the junction; a read error may be the cause.

Germline V gene lookup returns CDR1 SGHAT and CDR2 FQNNGV. The CDR3 has 15 residues. Clones were read by immunoSEQ multiplex PCR, and TCRdb kept only the in-frame ones, dropping some. The sample contains under 60,000 clones, about 89% of which appear only once. Timing groups of about 4 and about 12 weeks for second doses were pooled. The chain carries TRBV11-2 and TRBJ1-5; D is undetermined. The sequencing used peripheral blood, collected 28 days after the second AZD1222 dose. This clonotype was obtained from an adult who received the AZD1222 COVID-19 vaccine. The CDR3 spells CASSLDGNSNQPQHF. As DNA, the CDR3 is TGTGCCAGCAGCCTAGACGGCAATAGCAATCAGCCCCAGCATTTT.